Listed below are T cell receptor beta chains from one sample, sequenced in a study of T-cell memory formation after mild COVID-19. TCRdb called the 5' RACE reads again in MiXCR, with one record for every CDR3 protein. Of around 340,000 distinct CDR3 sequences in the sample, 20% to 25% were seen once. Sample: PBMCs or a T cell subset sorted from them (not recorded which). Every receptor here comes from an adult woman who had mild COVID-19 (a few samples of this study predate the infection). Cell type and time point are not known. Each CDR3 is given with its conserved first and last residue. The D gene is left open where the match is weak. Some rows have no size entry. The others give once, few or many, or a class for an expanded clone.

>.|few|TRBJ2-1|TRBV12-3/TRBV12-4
TGTGCCAGCAGTTTAGAAACCAATTACAATGAGCAGTTCTTC
CASSLETNYNEQFF
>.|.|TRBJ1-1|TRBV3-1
TGTGCCAGCAGCCAAGGGCGGACGCCGGCTTTCTTT
CASSQGRTPAFF
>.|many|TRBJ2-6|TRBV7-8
TGTGCCAGCAGCTTAGGGGCACGGAGAGCCAACGTCCTGACTTTC
CASSLGARRANVLTF
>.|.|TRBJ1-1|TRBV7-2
TGTGCCAGCAGCTTACTGGGACACACTGAAGCTTTCTTT
CASSLLGHTEAFF
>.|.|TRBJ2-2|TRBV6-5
TGTGCCAGCAGACGAACCGGCAGAGGAAACACCGGGGAGCTGTTTTTT
CASRRTGRGNTGELFF
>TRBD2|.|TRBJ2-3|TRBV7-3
TGTGCCAGCAAGGGACTAGCCAACACAGATACGCAGTATTTT
CASKGLANTDTQYF
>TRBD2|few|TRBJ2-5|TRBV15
TGTGCCACCAGCACAATCAGCCTACTAGCGGGAGGAGAGACCCAGTACTTC
CATSTISLLAGGETQYF
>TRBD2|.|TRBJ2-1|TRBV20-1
TGCAGTGCTCCCGCGGGGGGGCCTAGAAATGAGCAGTTCTTC
CSAPAGGPRNEQFF
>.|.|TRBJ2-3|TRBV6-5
TGTGCCAGCAGTTACTCGAAGGATACAGATACGCAGTATTTT
CASSYSKDTDTQYF
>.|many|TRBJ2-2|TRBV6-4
TGTGCCAGCAGTTCAGGGTTCGGGGAGCTGTTTTTT
CASSSGFGELFF
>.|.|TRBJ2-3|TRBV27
TGTGCCACGCCGGGGGATACAACCCGTACGCAGTATTTT
CATPGDTTRTQYF
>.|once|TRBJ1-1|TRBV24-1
TGTGCCACCAGTGGGGGGGGACAGAACACTGAAGCTTTCTTT
CATSGGGQNTEAFF
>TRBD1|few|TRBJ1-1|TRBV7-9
TGTGCCAGCAGCAGTAACGCAGGGGGCACTGAAGCTTTCTTT
CASSSNAGGTEAFF
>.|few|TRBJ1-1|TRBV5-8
TGTGCCAGCAGCTCCGGGAGGGACACTGAAGCTTTCTTT
CASSSGRDTEAFF
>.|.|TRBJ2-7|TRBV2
TGTGCCAGCACTATAAGAAGGGGCCAGTCCTACGAGCAGTACTTC
CASTIRRGQSYEQYF
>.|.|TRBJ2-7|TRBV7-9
TGTGCCAGCAGCTTCCGTCGGGAAGACGAGCAGTACTTC
CASSFRREDEQYF
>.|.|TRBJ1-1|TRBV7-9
TGTGCCAGCAGCTCCCTGAGAGCGGCGAACACTGAAGCTTTCTTT
CASSSLRAANTEAFF